This T cell receptor beta chain was captured by sequencing in a study of T cells in Graves' hyperthyroidism and ophthalmopathy. There are many counts of this clonotype. The study based diagnoses on clinical symptoms, serum thyroxine and TRAb, thyroid ultrasound and orbital computed tomography. CDR1 and CDR2 (germline): MNHNS, SASEGT. There are 13 residues in the CDR3. Trimming removed 10 bases at V and 2 bases at J, with 15 bases between. The CDR3 regions of TCR beta were amplified from RNA transcripts. The HTBI set primed first-round TCR CDR3 RT-PCR. Each CDR3 protein is one row after TCRdb ran MiXCR on the multiplex PCR reads. The profile shows about 380,000 distinct CDR3 sequences, approximately 15% of them singletons.

V and J are TRBV6-1 and TRBJ2-7; D ambiguous. Specimen: blood. The origin of this receptor is a woman aged 55-75 years with Graves' hyperthyroidism. CDR3 in amino acids: CAISRRAAYEQYF. CDR3 bases: TGTGCCATTTCAAGGCGAGCTGCCTACGAGCAGTACTTC.